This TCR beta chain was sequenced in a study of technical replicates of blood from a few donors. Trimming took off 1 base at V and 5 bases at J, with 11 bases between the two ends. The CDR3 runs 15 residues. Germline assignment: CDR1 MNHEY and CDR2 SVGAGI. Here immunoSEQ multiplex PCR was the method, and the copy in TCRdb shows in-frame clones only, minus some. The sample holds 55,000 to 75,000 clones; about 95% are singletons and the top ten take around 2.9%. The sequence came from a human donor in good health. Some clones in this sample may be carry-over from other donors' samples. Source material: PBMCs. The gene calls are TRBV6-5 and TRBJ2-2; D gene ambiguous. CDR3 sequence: CASSYWSSATGELFF. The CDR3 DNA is TGTGCCAGCAGTTACTGGTCGAGCGCTACCGGGGAGCTGTTTTTT.